This T cell receptor beta chain was recorded in a study of blood T cells in healthy people across ages. Study-wide points: For the donors, CMV status was unknown and possibly confounded expanded clonotype changes.

In the case of this clonotype: The antigen is not known.

CDR1 and CDR2 (germline): LNHNV, YYDKDF (reference sequence). V lost 0 bases, J lost 3 bases, and 11 bases lay in between. The CDR3 totals 15 residues. Then a second PCR, running about 6 to 12 cycles, was carried out with a sample-barcoded 5' primer and a J-beta primer mix. Each CDR3 protein is one row after TCRdb ran MiXCR on the 5' RACE reads. Among over 1,500,000 distinct CDR3 sequences listed, more than 35% were seen once. Sequencing input: blood. The receptor was derived from a human donor in good health. The V call is TRBV15, the J call TRBJ2-5; maybe TRBD1 (5 bases). The DNA of the CDR3 is TGTGCCACCAGCAGAGATTTACAGGATAAAGAGACCCAGTACTTC. This gives the protein CATSRDLQDKETQYF.